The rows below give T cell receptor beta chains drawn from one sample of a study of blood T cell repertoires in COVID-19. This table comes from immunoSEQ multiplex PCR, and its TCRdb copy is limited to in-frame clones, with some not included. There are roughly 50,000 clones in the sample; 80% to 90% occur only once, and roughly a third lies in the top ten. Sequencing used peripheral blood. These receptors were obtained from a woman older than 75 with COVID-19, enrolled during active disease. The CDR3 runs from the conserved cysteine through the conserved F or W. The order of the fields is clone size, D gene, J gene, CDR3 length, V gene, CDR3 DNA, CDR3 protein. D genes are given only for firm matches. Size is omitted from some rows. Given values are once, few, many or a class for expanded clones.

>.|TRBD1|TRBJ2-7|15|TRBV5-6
TGTGCCAGCAGCTTGGGGGGGACAGGGCCTTACGAGCAGTACTTC
CASSLGGTGPYEQYF
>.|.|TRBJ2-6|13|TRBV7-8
TGTGCCAGCAGCCCCCCCCAGGCCAACGTCCTGACTTTC
CASSPPQANVLTF
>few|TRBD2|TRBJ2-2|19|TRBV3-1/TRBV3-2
TGTGCCAGCAGCCAAGATCTAGGACTAGCGGGAGTAGGGACCGGGGAGCTGTTTTTT
CASSQDLGLAGVGTGELFF
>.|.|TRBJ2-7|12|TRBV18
TGTGCCAGCTCACAAGACATGTACGAGCAGTACTTC
CASSQDMYEQYF
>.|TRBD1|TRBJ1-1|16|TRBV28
TGTGCCAGCAACGAACCCCCGGGACAGGGAGCGACTGAAGCTTTCTTT
CASNEPPGQGATEAFF
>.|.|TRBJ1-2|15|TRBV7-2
TGTGCCAGCAGCTTAGTCATCGGACCTGCTGGGAGGATAACCTTC
CASSLVIGPAGRITF
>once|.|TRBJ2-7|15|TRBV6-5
TGTGCCAGCAGTTACGGGAGGGGGAGCTCCTACGAGCAGTACTTC
CASSYGRGSSYEQYF
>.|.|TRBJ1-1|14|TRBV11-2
TGTGCCAGCAGTTTCTCACAGGGGAACACTGAAGCTTTCTTT
CASSFSQGNTEAFF
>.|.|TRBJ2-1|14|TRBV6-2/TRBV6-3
TGTGCCAGCAGTTACCAGGGTGCCTTGGGTGAGCAGTTCTTC
CASSYQGALGEQFF
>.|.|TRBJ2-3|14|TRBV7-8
TGTGCCAGCAGCTCCGCGGGACGTTCAGATACGCAGTATTTT
CASSSAGRSDTQYF
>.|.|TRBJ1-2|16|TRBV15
TGTGCCACCAGCAGAGTTTTTAATGCTCCGGGGGACCTTTTGAGCTTC
CATSRVFNAPGDLLSF
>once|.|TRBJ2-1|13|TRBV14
TGTGCCAGCAGCCTCCAGGGGCGCCTTGAGCAGTTCTTC
CASSLQGRLEQFF
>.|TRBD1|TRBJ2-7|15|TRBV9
TGTGCCAGCAGCCTTTCCACAGGGGGAGTCTACGAGCAGTACTTC
CASSLSTGGVYEQYF
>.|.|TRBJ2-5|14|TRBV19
TGTGCCAGTAGCTCCGGGGGACAGTTAGAGACCCAGTACTTC
CASSSGGQLETQYF
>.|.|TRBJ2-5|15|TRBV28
TGTGCCAGCAGTTTTGGAGTCAGTCGACAAGAGACCCAGTACTTC
CASSFGVSRQETQYF
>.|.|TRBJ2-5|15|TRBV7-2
TGTGCCAGCAGCTTAGCGGGGCGGAACCAAGAGACCCAGTACTTC
CASSLAGRNQETQYF
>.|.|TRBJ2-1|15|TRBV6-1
TGTGCCAGCAGTGAATATCAGGGGCTCTACAATGAGCAGTTCTTC
CASSEYQGLYNEQFF
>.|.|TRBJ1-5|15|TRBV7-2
TGTGCCAGCAGCCAAGGGAGGGCGACAAATCAGCCCCAGCATTTT
CASSQGRATNQPQHF
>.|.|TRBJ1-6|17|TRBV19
TGTGCCAGTAGTATAGATCGAAACAGGCCTTTAACTTCACCCCTCCACTTT
CASSIDRNRPLTSPLHF
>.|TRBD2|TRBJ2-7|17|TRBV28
TGTGCCAGCAGTTTAGGGACTAGCGGGACTTACTACTACGAGCAGTACTTC
CASSLGTSGTYYYEQYF
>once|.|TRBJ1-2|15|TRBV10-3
TGTGCCATCAGTGAGACAGATCAAAAGGACTATGGCTACACCTTC
CAISETDQKDYGYTF
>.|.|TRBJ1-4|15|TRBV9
TGTGCCAGCAGCGTCTCAGGGGTCCCAAATGAAAAACTGTTTTTT
CASSVSGVPNEKLFF
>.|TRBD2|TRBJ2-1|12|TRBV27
TGTGCCACAAAGCGGGGGGGCCTTGAGCAGTTCTTC
CATKRGGLEQFF
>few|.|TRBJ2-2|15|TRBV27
TGTGCCAGCAGTTCCGAAAGGACAGCACCCGGGGAGCTGTTTTTT
CASSSERTAPGELFF
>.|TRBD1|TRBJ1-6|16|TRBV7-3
TGTGCCAGCAGCTTAACGGGGACAGGGCGTAATTCACCCCTCCACTTT
CASSLTGTGRNSPLHF
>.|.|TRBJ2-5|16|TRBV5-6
TGTGCCAGCAGCTTGGTGGTCAGCTCCGGGCAAGAGACCCAGTACTTC
CASSLVVSSGQETQYF